The 8 T cell receptor beta chains below all came from one sample that was sequenced in a study of Ad26.COV2.S vaccination and SARS-CoV-2 variants. Treatment meaning: some 20 received Ad26.COV2.S at low or high dose, single or two shots; 5 received placebo; per-sample allocation not given. It was on day 63 after the first vaccine or placebo injection that samples were taken. TCRdb's copy holds only in-frame clones and misses some; the assay was immunoSEQ multiplex PCR. The data show around 400,000 clones, around four fifths seen once. The sequencing used peripheral blood, collected in a trial of Ad26.COV2.S vaccine versus placebo. The receptors originated from a person between 18 and 59 years old who received the Ad26.COV2.S COVID-19 vaccine or a placebo.

The rearrangement links TRBV5-1 to TRBJ2-2, with 7 bases matching TRBD1. Trimming removed 4 bases from V and 2 bases from J; junction bases left unmatched: 5. Looked up from germline, CDR1 is SGHRS and CDR2 is YFSETQ. CDR3 length equals 15 residues. Written as DNA, the CDR3 is TGCGCCAGCAGCGGAGACAGGGTCAACACCGGGGAGCTGTTTTTT. Its translation: CASSGDRVNTGELFF.

This chain uses TRBV27 with TRBJ1-1, with unresolved D. V was trimmed by 3 bases and J by 5 bases, leaving 19 bases between them. The CDR3 runs 16 residues. CDR1 is MNHEY and CDR2 is SMNVEV in the germline V gene (reference sequence). CDR3 residues: CASSLGVVWGGTEAFF. The CDR3 DNA is TGTGCCAGCAGTTTGGGTGTAGTGTGGGGAGGGACTGAAGCTTTCTTT.

The rearrangement joins TRBV30 to TRBJ1-1, with D perhaps TRBD1 (6 bases). CDR1 and CDR2 (germline): GTSNPN, SVGIG (reference sequence). The CDR3 covers 12 residues. The ends were cut back, 3 bases at V and 10 bases at J, with 15 bases in the middle. The CDR3 nucleotides read TGTGCCTGGAGGAGGGGGGGGCATGGAGCTTTCTTT. Protein: CAWRRGGHGAFF.

The V and J genes are TRBV4-3 and TRBJ1-2; possible D gene TRBD1, 5 bases. With 3 bases removed from V and 7 bases from J, the gap between germline ends came to 18 bases. Looked up from germline, CDR1 is LGHNA and CDR2 is YSLEER. This CDR3 is 15 amino acids long. The CDR3, as DNA: TGCGCCAGCAGCCAGGCCACGGGGGGACCGGGTGGCTACACCTTC. Translating gives CASSQATGGPGGYTF.

V usage is TRBV5-6 and J usage is TRBJ2-5, with a tentative D call TRBD2 (5 bases). The V gene lost 4 bases and the J gene lost 5 bases, with 12 bases spanning the gap. Per germline, CDR1 SGHDT and CDR2 YYEEEE. The CDR3 spans 13 residues. This CDR3 is CASSLRTRETQYF. Here the CDR3 DNA reads TGTGCCAGCAGCCTCCGGACTCGGGAGACCCAGTACTTC.

The rearrangement joins TRBV25-1 to TRBJ1-2; a weak D match, TRBD1 (5 bases). Germline assignment: CDR1 MGHDK and CDR2 SYGVNS. Trimming shortened V by 2 bases and J by 6 bases, and 10 bases separated the two germline ends. This CDR3 has 13 residues. In DNA, the CDR3 is TGTGCCAGCAGTGAAAACTCGGGGGATGGCTACACCTTC. Its protein is CASSENSGDGYTF.

This clone came up once. The germline gene is not matched at one end of the junction; a read error may be the cause. The rearrangement uses TRBV7-8 and TRBJ1-2; D is uncertain. This CDR3 has 13 amino acids. The germline V gene encodes CDR1 SGHVS and CDR2 FQNEAQ. This CDR3 is CASSLRDGSGFAF. For the CDR3, the DNA is TGTGCCAGCAGCTTAAGAGACGGGTCGGGGTTTGCCTTC.

This chain uses TRBV5-1 with TRBJ1-2, with D maybe TRBD1 (5 bases). CDR1 and CDR2 (germline): SGHRS, YFSETQ. Trimming removed 7 bases at V and 0 bases at J, with 16 bases between. CDR3 length equals 15 residues. This chain's CDR3 is CASHSGGTTNYGYTF. The CDR3 DNA reads as TGCGCCAGCCACTCAGGAGGGACTACTAACTATGGCTACACCTTC.